This TCR beta chain comes out of a study of blood T cell repertoires in COVID-19. As for the study in general: Samples representing acute and convalescent COVID-19 were sourced from the United States, Italy and Spain. Sources were T cells, B-cell-depleted T cells, or PBMCs; the material itself was cDNA or gDNA.

In the original workflow: Amplified reference gene primers provided the basis for estimating nucleated cell counts. TCRdb keeps only in-frame clones here, not all; method: immunoSEQ multiplex PCR. V and J calls and clone size are given by that table; D and trimming were obtained from the DNA. In the table there are tens of thousands of clones, 90% of which are singletons. The V segment lost 5 bases and the J segment 9 bases; nucleotides outside the gene matches: 4. CDR3 size: 12 residues. Germline V gives CDR1 LNHDA, CDR2 SQIVND (reference sequence). Sequencing used peripheral blood. The TCR comes from a human donor with active COVID-19. The donor label of this sample is uncertain. The chain has TRBV19 and TRBJ1-5, with TRBD1 matching over 7 bases. The CDR3 region has the DNA TGTGCCAGTAGTCCCAGACAGGGGCCCCAGCATTTT. Amino acid sequence: CASSPRQGPQHF.